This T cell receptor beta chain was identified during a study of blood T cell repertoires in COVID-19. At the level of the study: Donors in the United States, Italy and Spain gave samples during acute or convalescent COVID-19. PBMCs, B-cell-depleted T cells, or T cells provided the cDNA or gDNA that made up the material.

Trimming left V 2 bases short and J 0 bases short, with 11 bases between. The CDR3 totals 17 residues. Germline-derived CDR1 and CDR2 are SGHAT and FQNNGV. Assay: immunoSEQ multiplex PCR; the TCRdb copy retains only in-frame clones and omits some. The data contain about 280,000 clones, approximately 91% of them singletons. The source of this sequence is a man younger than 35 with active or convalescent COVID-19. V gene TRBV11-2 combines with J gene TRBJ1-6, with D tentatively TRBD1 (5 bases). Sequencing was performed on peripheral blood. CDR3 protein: CASSLNYRSSYNSPLHF. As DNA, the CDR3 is TGTGCCAGCAGCTTAAATTACAGGAGCTCCTATAATTCACCCCTCCACTTT.